This T cell receptor beta chain was sequenced in a study of blood T cell repertoires in COVID-19. Here immunoSEQ multiplex PCR was the method, and the copy in TCRdb shows in-frame clones only, minus some. The data contain roughly 190,000 clones, 86% of them singletons. The source material was PBMCs or T cells enriched from blood (not recorded which). This receptor was obtained from a woman between 40 and 55 years old in a cohort exposed to, infected with or recovered from COVID-19 (not recorded which).

For the CDR3, the DNA is TGTGCCAGCAGCCGTACTACGGGTTATTCAAAAGATACGCAGTATTTT. Translation gives CASSRTTGYSKDTQYF. This chain joins TRBV13 and TRBJ2-3; no definite D call. Germline V gene data show CDR1 as PRHDT and CDR2 as FYEKMQ (reference sequence). V was pared by 5 bases and J by 5 bases, with 20 bases between. The CDR3 has 16 residues.